The source of this T cell receptor beta chain is a study of CD8 T cells in ankylosing spondylitis. This clonotype was seen a few times. TCRdb called the 5' RACE reads again in MiXCR, with one record for every CDR3 protein. The data contain about 200,000 distinct CDR3 sequences, roughly 13% of them singletons. The CDR3 is 14 amino acids. Germline CDR1 and CDR2: LGHNA and YNFKEQ. With 3 bases clipped from V and 2 bases from J, the junction kept 4 bases outside the gene matches. The chain links TRBV4-2 to TRBJ2-7, with 7 bases that match TRBD1. Specimen: blood, either unsorted or a sorted T cell fraction (not recorded which). The sequence derives from a male donor with ankylosing spondylitis or in good health (not recorded which). The CDR3 here is CASSHEGAAYEQYF. The CDR3 DNA follows: TGTGCCAGCAGCCATGAGGGGGCCGCCTACGAGCAGTACTTC.